This entry describes one T cell receptor (beta chain). As processed by the authors: Nucleated cell counts were estimated from reference gene primer amplification. The assay was immunoSEQ multiplex PCR, and TCRdb's table has in-frame clones only and misses some. The V and J calls and clone size are taken from that table; D and trimming were inferred from the DNA. The table shows under 300,000 clones, with roughly 82% occurring only once. This sample stems from a study of blood T cell repertoires in COVID-19. Background on the study: There were acute and convalescent COVID-19 samples, and they came from the United States, Italy and Spain. Nucleic acid was either cDNA or gDNA, and it came from T cells, B-cell-depleted T cells, or PBMCs.

This CDR3 contains 15 residues. The germline V and J ends were trimmed by 4 bases and 1 base, with 14 bases remaining between them. Germline loops: CDR1 LNHDA, CDR2 SQIVND (reference sequence). The source of this sequence is an elderly woman with active or convalescent COVID-19. The sequenced sample consisted of peripheral blood. The chain joins TRBV19 to TRBJ2-7; possibly TRBD2 for D (6 bases). This chain's CDR3 is CASSNPGVASYEQYF. In DNA form, the CDR3 reads TGTGCCAGTAGTAATCCGGGAGTCGCTTCCTACGAGCAGTACTTC.